This T cell receptor beta chain was found in a study of blood T cell repertoires in COVID-19. Study background: The origin of the acute and convalescent COVID-19 samples was the United States, Italy and Spain.

Assay: immunoSEQ multiplex PCR; the TCRdb copy retains only in-frame clones and omits some. The profile shows 40,000 or so clones, roughly 85% of them singletons. This clone was observed once. CDR1 is SQVTM and CDR2 is ANQGSEA in the germline V gene. The germline V and J ends were trimmed by 2 bases and 7 bases, with 28 bases remaining between them. This CDR3 region has 18 residues. Sequencing input: peripheral blood. The sequence derives from a human donor in a cohort sampled during active COVID-19. The V call is TRBV29-1, the J call TRBJ2-3, with TRBD2 as a possible D gene (6 bases). The CDR3 sequence: CSVESYVSLRRESYTQYF. CDR3 nucleotides: TGCAGCGTTGAATCGTACGTATCGCTGAGGAGGGAGTCATATACGCAGTATTTT.